The 17 T cell receptor beta chains below come from one sample, sequenced in a study of blood T cell repertoires in COVID-19. Repertoires were generated with immunoSEQ multiplex PCR, while TCRdb's copy carries only in-frame clones and drops some. Among approximately 230,000 clones, about four fifths were seen once, and the ten largest hold about 5.7%. What was sequenced was peripheral blood. The receptors stem from a man aged 80 or over with acute or convalescent COVID-19.

The rearrangement links TRBV2 to TRBJ1-4; TRBD1 agrees at 9 bases. Germline CDR1 and CDR2: SNHLY and FYNNEI. The length of the CDR3 is 15 residues. V gave up 6 bases and J gave up 3 bases; unmatched junction bases: 5. CDR3 nucleotides: TGTGCCAGCAGGGGACAGGGAGTGCCTAATGAAAAACTGTTTTTT. This gives the protein CASRGQGVPNEKLFF.

The chain is built from TRBV7-2 and TRBJ2-5; 13 bases are shared with TRBD2. This CDR3 contains 18 residues. After removal of 1 base from V and 3 bases from J, the junction contained 8 bases not matched to a gene. Germline CDR1 and CDR2: SGHTA and FQGNSA. The CDR3 here is CASSLGRLAGGREETQYF. The CDR3 DNA sequence: TGTGCCAGCAGCTTAGGAAGACTAGCGGGGGGACGGGAAGAGACCCAGTACTTC. Together with reference TRBV7-2 and TRBJ2-5, the CDR3 gives the full variable domain: GAGVSQSPSNKVTEKGKDVELRCDPISGHTALYWYRQSLGQGLEFLIYFQGNSAPDKSGLPSDRFSAERTGGSVSTLTIQRTQQEDSAVYLCASSLGRLAGGREETQYFGPGTRLLVL.

CDR3 DNA sequence: TGTGCCAGCAGCTTAGCGGTGGGCTTCGATTCACCCCTCCACTTT. Protein sequence: CASSLAVGFDSPLHF. The genes are TRBV7-9 and TRBJ1-6; no clear D gene. Germline loops: CDR1 SEHNR, CDR2 FQNEAQ (reference sequence). V lost 0 bases to trimming and J lost 8 bases, with 11 bases between them. The CDR3 runs 15 residues.

The chain joins TRBV7-9 to TRBJ2-7; 14 bases line up with TRBD2. CDR1 SEHNR and CDR2 FQNEAQ come from the germline V gene (reference sequence). This CDR3 has 14 amino acids. The V gene end was trimmed by 4 bases and the J gene end by 5 bases; junction bases not matched to a gene: 1. The CDR3 coding sequence is TGTGCCAGCAGCTCGGGACTAGCGGGGGACGAGCAGTACTTC. Translating it yields CASSSGLAGDEQYF.

This clone was counted between two and nine times. The rearrangement joins TRBV7-2 to TRBJ2-5, with D possibly matching TRBD2 (6 bases). V was cut by 8 bases and J by 3 bases, with 7 bases left in between. The CDR3 contains 11 residues. In germline, CDR1 is SGHTA, CDR2 FQGNSA. The CDR3 loop is CASRLEETQYF. DNA of the CDR3: TGTGCCAGCCGACTAGAAGAGACCCAGTACTTC.

This clone was counted a single time. The gene calls are TRBV2 and TRBJ2-5; TRBD2 is a possible D gene (6 bases). Germline V gives CDR1 SNHLY, CDR2 FYNNEI. The CDR3 runs 16 residues. Trimming stripped 6 bases from V and 0 bases from J, with 17 bases between. CDR3 sequence (DNA): TGTGCCAGCAGCGCCATAATACTAGCCTACCAAGAGACCCAGTACTTC. It codes for CASSAIILAYQETQYF.

The chain is built from TRBV21-1 and TRBJ1-1; the table assigns TRBD1, which was not confirmed against the DNA. TRBV21-1 is reported as a pseudogene. The CDR3 is made up of 16 amino acids. CDR3 nucleotide sequence: TGTGCCAGCAGCAAGGAAGACAGGGTTCGGAACACTGAAGCTTTCTTT. Translating it yields CASSKEDRVRNTEAFF.

The J gene is TRBJ2-7, the V gene TRBV7-9; 9 bases are a match to TRBD2. Germline V CDR1 and CDR2: SEHNR, FQNEAQ (reference sequence). The CDR3 is made up of 13 amino acids. V was pared by 8 bases and J by 3 bases, with 5 bases of the junction left unmatched. The CDR3 DNA is TGTGCCAGCCAGCGTAGCGGGAGCTACGAGCAGTACTTC. It translates to CASQRSGSYEQYF.

The rearrangement links TRBV5-1 to TRBJ2-5, with TRBD1 matching 10 bases. V gave up 0 bases and J gave up 5 bases; unmatched junction bases: 7. The CDR3 covers 16 residues. From germline, CDR1 is SGHRS and CDR2 YFSETQ. The CDR3: CASSLVGTGVSETQYF. DNA for the CDR3: TGCGCCAGCAGCTTGGTAGGGACAGGGGTTTCGGAGACCCAGTACTTC.

CDR3 residues: CASSPRTSGVSDTQYF. CDR3 bases: TGCGCCAGCAGCCCCCGGACTAGCGGGGTGTCAGATACGCAGTATTTT. This rearrangement joins TRBV5-1 to TRBJ2-3, with 12 bases that match TRBD2. The V and J ends lost 4 bases and 4 bases, in that order; junction bases with no gene match: 7. CDR3 size: 16 residues. Germline values: CDR1 SGHRS, CDR2 YFSETQ.

V gene TRBV7-2 combines with J gene TRBJ2-4; TRBD2 matches at 7 bases. The CDR3 has 13 amino acids. Trimming took 5 bases from V and 6 from J; bases not matched to a gene: 4. CDR1 is SGHTA and CDR2 is FQGNSA in the germline V gene. DNA of the CDR3: TGTGCCAGCAGCCCTATAGCGGGAAACATTCAGTACTTC. Residues: CASSPIAGNIQYF.

The rearrangement joins TRBV11-2 to TRBJ2-7; the D is unclear. The CDR3 has 11 amino acids. CDR1 and CDR2 (germline): SGHAT, FQNNGV. V was clipped by 5 bases and J by 6 bases, with 8 bases between them. CDR3 bases: TGTGCCAGCAGCCCCAAGAGCGAGCAGTACTTC. The encoded protein is CASSPKSEQYF.

The chain couples TRBV7-2 to TRBJ2-5, with a possible D match to TRBD2 (6 bases). Between the trimmed V and J ends, which lost 2 bases and 2 bases, there was a span of 9 bases. The germline CDR1 and CDR2 sequences are SGHTA and FQGNSA. The CDR3 consists of 14 residues. In nucleotides, the CDR3 is TGTGCCAGCAGCTTATACGGGGGTCAAGAGACCCAGTACTTC. Protein: CASSLYGGQETQYF.

The V and J genes are TRBV10-3 and TRBJ2-6; 9 nucleotides agree with TRBD1. Germline loops: CDR1 ENHRY, CDR2 SYGVKD. Trimming at V came to 10 bases and at J to 2 bases, leaving 3 bases not matched to a gene. The CDR3 is 14 residues long. The CDR3 spells CASTGGAGANVLTF. CDR3 DNA sequence: TGTGCCAGTACAGGGGGCGCTGGGGCCAACGTCCTGACTTTC.

The chain employs TRBV3-1 (or the pseudogene TRBV3-2) and TRBJ2-1; possible D gene TRBD2, 6 bases. CDR1 and CDR2 (germline): LGHDT, YNNKEL (reference sequence). V was trimmed by 3 bases and J by 7 bases, leaving 13 bases between them. The CDR3 length is 14 residues. In nucleotides, the CDR3 is TGTGCCAGCAGCCAGGGGGGTCGGGAGAATGAGCAGTTCTTC. This sequence encodes CASSQGGRENEQFF.

V is TRBV5-1 and J is TRBJ2-5; D is perhaps TRBD2 (6 bases). This CDR3 contains 14 residues. Trimming stripped 0 bases from V and 2 bases from J, with 8 bases between. CDR1 is SGHRS, CDR2 YFSETQ, per germline. The CDR3 loop reads CASSLAGEQETQYF. In DNA form, the CDR3 reads TGCGCCAGCAGCTTGGCGGGGGAGCAAGAGACCCAGTACTTC.

The CDR3 is CASRSGFEQFF. CDR3 sequence (DNA): TGTGCCAGCCGTTCCGGTTTCGAGCAGTTCTTC. The chain recombines TRBV6-5 with TRBJ2-1, with D unclear. The V and J ends lost 8 bases and 10 bases respectively, with 12 bases between them. In germline, CDR1 is MNHEY, CDR2 SVGAGI. The CDR3 length is 11 residues.